These 5 T cell receptor beta chains originate from one sample sequenced in a study of shared clonotypes between healthy human individuals. TCRdb's copy holds only in-frame clones and misses some; the assay was immunoSEQ multiplex PCR. The sample records over 1.4 million clones, approximately 97% being singletons. Sequenced sample: naive CD4+ T cells sorted from blood. Subset denoted: CD45RA+ positively selected. The source is a man younger than 45 in good health.

V is TRBV11-2 and J is TRBJ2-2; a possible D gene is TRBD2 (6 bases). The CDR3 has 17 amino acids. Trimming pared 5 bases from V and 4 bases from J, leaving 20 bases between. Germline values: CDR1 SGHAT, CDR2 FQNNGV. The CDR3 loop reads CASSHAGGMGSTGELFF. The CDR3 DNA is TGTGCCAGCAGCCATGCTGGCGGGATGGGTAGCACCGGGGAGCTGTTTTTT. The variable domain in full, completed from reference TRBV11-2 and TRBJ2-2, reads EAGVAQSPRYKIIEKRQSVAFWCNPISGHATLYWYQQILGQGPKLLIQFQNNGVVDDSQLPKDRFSAERLKGVDSTLKIQPAKLEDSAVYLCASSHAGGMGSTGELFFGEGSRLTVL.

This chain links TRBV2 with TRBJ2-3, with 8 bases lining up with TRBD2. V was clipped by 8 bases and J by 0 bases; unmatched bases: 4. The CDR3 covers 14 residues. The germline V gene has CDR1 SNHLY and CDR2 FYNNEI. The CDR3 DNA is TGTGCCAGCCGGGGGGGGGACAGCACAGATACGCAGTATTTT. It translates to CASRGGDSTDTQYF.

V is TRBV11-2 and J is TRBJ2-2; D not resolved. In germline, CDR1 is SGHAT, CDR2 FQNNGV. This CDR3 spans 16 amino acids. Trimming took off 0 bases at V and 1 base at J, with 9 bases between the two ends. For the CDR3, the DNA is TGTGCCAGCAGCTTAGAAAGACTCATGAACACCGGGGAGCTGTTTTTT. This gives the protein CASSLERLMNTGELFF.

The chain is built from TRBV2 and TRBJ2-7; D remains unclear. Germline V gene data show CDR1 as SNHLY and CDR2 as FYNNEI. This CDR3 is 13 amino acids long. Trimming left V 3 bases short and J 2 bases short, with 8 bases between. The CDR3 reads CASSDWGTYEQYF. The CDR3 DNA follows: TGTGCCAGCAGTGATTGGGGAACCTACGAGCAGTACTTC.

The CDR3 region has the DNA TGTGCCAGCAGCTCCCTCCAGGGAGATACGCAGTATTTT. Protein product: CASSSLQGDTQYF. The chain has TRBV7-2 and TRBJ2-3; maybe TRBD1 (5 bases). The V gene lost 4 bases and the J gene lost 5 bases, with 10 bases spanning the gap. Per the germline V gene, CDR1 is SGHTA and CDR2 is FQGNSA. This CDR3 has 13 residues.